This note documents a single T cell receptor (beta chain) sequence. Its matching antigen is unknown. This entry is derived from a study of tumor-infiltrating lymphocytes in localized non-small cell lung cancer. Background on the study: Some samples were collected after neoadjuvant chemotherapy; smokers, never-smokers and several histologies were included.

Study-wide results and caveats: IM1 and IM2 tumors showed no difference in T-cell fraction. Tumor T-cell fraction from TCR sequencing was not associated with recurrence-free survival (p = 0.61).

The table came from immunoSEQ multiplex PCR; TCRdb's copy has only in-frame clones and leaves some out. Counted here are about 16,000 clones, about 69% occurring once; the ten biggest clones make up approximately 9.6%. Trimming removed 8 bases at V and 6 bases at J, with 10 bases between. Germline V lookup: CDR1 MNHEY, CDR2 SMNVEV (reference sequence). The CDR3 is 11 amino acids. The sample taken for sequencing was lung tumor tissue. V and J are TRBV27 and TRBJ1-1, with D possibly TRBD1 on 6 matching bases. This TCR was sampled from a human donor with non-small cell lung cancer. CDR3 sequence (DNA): TGTGCCAGCCCAGGGGAGGCTGAAGCTTTCTTT. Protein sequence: CASPGEAEAFF.